The 29 T cell receptor beta chains reported below all come from one sample, sequenced in a study of blood T cell repertoires in COVID-19. Here immunoSEQ multiplex PCR was the method, and the copy in TCRdb shows in-frame clones only, minus some. This sample has roughly 230,000 clones, with about 80% found just once. The source material was PBMCs or T cells enriched from blood (not recorded which). The origin of the receptors is a man in his fifties who had recovered from COVID-19.

The chain carries TRBV25-1 and TRBJ1-2; D may be TRBD1 (6 bases). Germline CDR1 reads MGHDK; CDR2 reads SYGVNS. The CDR3 extends over 15 amino acids. Trimming took off 4 bases at V and 4 bases at J, with 16 bases between the two ends. The CDR3 reads CASSAAGATPYGYTF. CDR3 in DNA: TGTGCCAGCAGTGCCGCAGGGGCAACCCCCTATGGCTACACCTTC.

The V call is TRBV3-1 (or the pseudogene TRBV3-2), the J call TRBJ2-7, with TRBD1 identical over 8 bases. Germline CDR1 is LGHDT and CDR2 is YNNKEL (reference sequence). CDR3 length: 16 amino acids. J gave up 7 bases and V 3 bases, and 14 bases lay outside the gene matches. CDR3 sequence (DNA): TGTGCCAGCAGCCATGCACAGGGGGGTAGACTACGGGAGCAGTACTTC. It codes for CASSHAQGGRLREQYF.

This sequence joins TRBV6-5 and TRBJ2-5, with 14 nucleotides matching TRBD2. Germline V gives CDR1 MNHEY, CDR2 SVGAGI. The CDR3 has 15 residues. J gave up 5 bases and V 6 bases, and 5 bases lay outside the gene matches. The CDR3 spells CASSGTSGGWETQYF. The CDR3 bases are TGTGCCAGCAGCGGGACTAGCGGGGGTTGGGAGACCCAGTACTTC.

This clone appeared a single time. The rearrangement links TRBV19 to TRBJ2-1; TRBD2 matches at 10 bases. V lost 1 base to trimming and J lost 8 bases; unmatched junction nucleotides: 5. In germline, CDR1 is LNHDA, CDR2 SQIVND (reference sequence). The CDR3 loop spans 15 amino acids. CDR3 in amino acids: CASSIGLAGNDEQFF. CDR3 in DNA: TGTGCCAGTAGTATAGGACTAGCGGGTAACGATGAGCAGTTCTTC.

The chain is built from TRBV27 and TRBJ2-1; perhaps TRBD2 as D (5 bases). The germline V gene encodes CDR1 MNHEY and CDR2 SMNVEV (reference sequence). The CDR3 runs 11 residues. V shed 8 bases and J shed 15 bases, with 17 bases lying between them. This CDR3 is CASGGAWRRFF. The CDR3 DNA follows: TGTGCCAGCGGAGGCGCGTGGCGTCGGTTCTTC.

The chain is built from TRBV6-5 and TRBJ2-5; TRBD2 is a possible D gene (6 bases). Germline CDR1 reads MNHEY; CDR2 reads SVGAGI. V was clipped by 4 bases and J by 2 bases, with 8 bases between them. The CDR3 sequence is 13 residues long. CDR3 loop: CASSLAVQETQYF. Written as DNA, the CDR3 is TGTGCCAGCAGTTTAGCGGTTCAAGAGACCCAGTACTTC.

This chain connects TRBV2 to TRBJ2-5; a weak D match, TRBD1 (6 bases). Trimming shortened V by 1 base and J by 4 bases, and 13 bases separated the two germline ends. The V gene's germline CDR1 is SNHLY and CDR2 FYNNEI. This CDR3 has 15 residues. CDR3 loop: CASSEVGTGSETQYF. CDR3 sequence (DNA): TGTGCCAGCAGTGAAGTAGGAACAGGGTCAGAGACCCAGTACTTC.

This sequence joins TRBV7-9 and TRBJ2-3, with 8 nucleotides matching TRBD2. Losses at the gene ends were 6 bases for V and 9 bases for J; bases not matched to a gene: 5. The CDR3 length is 12 residues. From germline, CDR1 is SEHNR and CDR2 FQNEAQ (reference sequence). The CDR3 reads CASRPTSGTQYF. The CDR3 coding sequence is TGTGCCAGCAGGCCTACTAGCGGAACGCAGTATTTT.

The rearrangement links TRBV7-8 to TRBJ2-3, with TRBD2 as a possible D gene (7 bases). V was pared by 8 bases and J by 4 bases, with 16 bases between. Germline CDR1 is SGHVS and CDR2 is FQNEAQ. The CDR3 consists of 14 residues. The CDR3 DNA is TGTGCCAGCGGGAGGGAAAGGGGGGCAGATACGCAGTATTTT. Protein: CASGRERGADTQYF.

This clone was counted once. The chain uses TRBV5-1 and TRBJ2-7; the match to TRBD1 covers 7 bases. J was trimmed by 4 bases and V by 2 bases; bases with no gene match: 9. Germline loops: CDR1 SGHRS, CDR2 YFSETQ. This CDR3 comprises 15 residues. CDR3 coding DNA: TGCGCCAGCAGCTTCGCGACAGGGCCCTATTACGAGCAGTACTTC. It yields the protein CASSFATGPYYEQYF.

The chain has TRBV10-1 and TRBJ2-7; a possible D gene is TRBD1 (5 bases). Germline-derived CDR1 and CDR2 are WNHNN and SYGVQD (reference sequence). V was cut by 2 bases and J by 3 bases, with 11 bases left in between. This CDR3 is built from 14 residues. The CDR3 loop is CASSETTVLYEQYF. DNA for the CDR3: TGCGCCAGCAGTGAGACGACAGTACTCTACGAGCAGTACTTC.

The gene calls are TRBV4-2 and TRBJ1-3; TRBD1 matches 8 bases. The ends lost 5 bases at V and 6 bases at J; junction bases unmatched: 6. Germline CDR1 LGHNA, CDR2 YNFKEQ. CDR3 length: 14 residues. The CDR3 nucleotides read TGTGCCAGCAGCTCCGGACAGGGATCAAACACCATATATTTT. It is translated as CASSSGQGSNTIYF.

The V call is TRBV6-1, the J call TRBJ1-1; perhaps TRBD1 as D (5 bases). Germline V gene lookup returns CDR1 MNHNS and CDR2 SASEGT. Between the trimmed V and J ends, which lost 3 bases and 1 base, there was a span of 15 bases. The CDR3 runs to 16 residues. This CDR3 is CASSDPGVGWNTEAFF. DNA of the CDR3: TGTGCCAGCAGTGATCCGGGGGTTGGGTGGAACACTGAAGCTTTCTTT.

This sequence joins TRBV6-5 and TRBJ2-7; 7 bases agree with TRBD1. The CDR3 loop spans 15 amino acids. Per the germline V gene, CDR1 is MNHEY and CDR2 is SVGAGI. V gave up 0 bases and J gave up 7 bases; unmatched junction bases: 9. In nucleotides, the CDR3 is TGTGCCAGCAGTTACTCGAGACAGGGTACTGGAGAGCAGTACTTC. Translated, it gives CASSYSRQGTGEQYF.

The chain links TRBV4-1 to TRBJ2-5, with 7 bases lining up with TRBD1. CDR3 size: 16 residues. The V gene end was trimmed by 0 bases and the J gene end by 4 bases; junction bases not matched to a gene: 8. Germline loops: CDR1 MGHRA, CDR2 YSYEKL. The DNA of the CDR3 is TGCGCCAGCAGCCAAGATCCTCGGACAGGTTCAGAGACCCAGTACTTC. Encoded protein: CASSQDPRTGSETQYF.

V and J are TRBV2 and TRBJ2-1, with 14 positions matching TRBD2. Germline assignment: CDR1 SNHLY and CDR2 FYNNEI. The CDR3 runs 16 residues. V trimming: 6 bases; J trimming: 8 bases; junction bases outside the gene matches: 9. CDR3 DNA sequence: TGTGCCAGCAGAGCGACTAGCGGGAGGGCCTGGGATGAGCAGTTCTTC. Translating it yields CASRATSGRAWDEQFF.

The chain carries TRBV6-2 or TRBV6-3 and TRBJ1-2; D gene ambiguous. Per the germline V gene, CDR1 is MNHEY and CDR2 is SVGEGT. This CDR3 contains 14 residues. Trimming stripped 2 bases from V and 7 bases from J, with 14 bases between. Written as DNA, the CDR3 is TGTGCCAGCAGTTACGGCCTCGGAGAGAGTGGCTACACCTTC. The encoded protein is CASSYGLGESGYTF.

The chain uses TRBV7-9 and TRBJ1-2; 7 bases are a match to TRBD1. V was clipped by 3 bases and J by 6 bases; unmatched bases: 4. The CDR3 totals 13 residues. Germline V CDR1 and CDR2: SEHNR, FQNEAQ (reference sequence). The CDR3 DNA sequence: TGTGCCAGCAGCTTCCAGACAGGGAATGGCTACACCTTC. Translated: CASSFQTGNGYTF.

The V call is TRBV30, the J call TRBJ2-7, with D perhaps TRBD1 (6 bases). Trimming stripped 0 bases from V and 7 bases from J, with 16 bases between. This CDR3 region has 14 residues. Germline lookup yields CDR1 GTSNPN and CDR2 SVGIG (reference sequence). CDR3 nucleotides: TGTGCCTGGAGTGTACCTGGGGGCCCCCCGGAGCAGTACTTC. Its translation: CAWSVPGGPPEQYF.

This clone has only a few counts. The genes are TRBV6-2 or TRBV6-3 and TRBJ2-7; TRBD2 matches 12 bases. From germline, CDR1 is MNHEY and CDR2 SVGEGT. J was trimmed by 5 bases and V by 5 bases; bases with no gene match: 7. The CDR3 runs 15 residues. The CDR3 DNA reads TGTGCCAGCAGTCAAGGACTAGCGGGACCTAACGAGCAGTACTTC. Translated: CASSQGLAGPNEQYF.

The chain combines TRBV5-1 with TRBJ2-1, with D perhaps matching TRBD2 (6 bases). Germline CDR1 reads SGHRS; CDR2 reads YFSETQ. The CDR3 contains 13 residues. Trimming left V 7 bases short and J 3 bases short, with 11 bases between. As DNA, the CDR3 is TGCGCCAGCGCGGGACTCCTCTACAATGAGCAGTTCTTC. Translated: CASAGLLYNEQFF.

The CDR3 DNA reads TGTGCCAGCAGCCGGGACAGCCAGGCATACGAGCAGTACTTC. It translates to CASSRDSQAYEQYF. V and J are TRBV6-5 and TRBJ2-7, with 7 bases identical to TRBD1. The J segment lost 4 bases and the V segment lost 6 bases, leaving 9 bases of the junction unmatched. Per the germline V gene, CDR1 is MNHEY and CDR2 is SVGAGI. There are 14 residues in the CDR3.

The gene calls are TRBV11-3 and TRBJ2-3, with D possibly being TRBD1 (6 bases). CDR1 and CDR2 (germline): SGHNT, YENEEA. This CDR3 comprises 17 residues. With 1 base removed from V and 2 bases from J, the gap between germline ends came to 16 bases. CDR3 sequence reads: CASSLVVGAGDTDTQYF. In nucleotides, the CDR3 is TGTGCCAGCAGCTTAGTCGTGGGGGCTGGGGACACAGATACGCAGTATTTT.

The gene calls are TRBV19 and TRBJ2-1; 13 bases map to TRBD2. CDR1 and CDR2 from the germline V gene are LNHDA and SQIVND (reference sequence). V lost 3 bases to trimming and J lost 3 bases; unmatched junction nucleotides: 5. This CDR3 has 17 amino acids. This CDR3 reads CASSIGTSGAYYNEQFF. Written as DNA, the CDR3 is TGTGCCAGTAGTATTGGGACTAGCGGGGCCTACTACAATGAGCAGTTCTTC.

V is TRBV27 and J is TRBJ1-1, with 7 nucleotides matching TRBD1. This CDR3 comprises 14 residues. Germline assignment: CDR1 MNHEY and CDR2 SMNVEV (reference sequence). Trimming at V came to 6 bases and at J to 7 bases, leaving 11 bases not matched to a gene. CDR3 DNA sequence: TGTGCCAGCAGCCGCCTAAGGGGGCGGATTGAAGCTTTCTTT. Translating gives CASSRLRGRIEAFF.

This chain connects TRBV7-2 to TRBJ1-1; 8 bases map to TRBD1. Per germline, CDR1 SGHTA and CDR2 FQGNSA. J gave up 5 bases and V 2 bases, and 7 bases lay outside the gene matches. CDR3 length: 15 residues. CDR3 residues: CASSLPQGARTEAFF. CDR3 coding DNA: TGTGCCAGCAGCTTACCCCAGGGGGCTCGAACTGAAGCTTTCTTT.

V gene TRBV27 combines with J gene TRBJ2-7, with D perhaps TRBD2 (7 bases). Trimming removed 5 bases at V and 5 bases at J, with 16 bases between. CDR1 and CDR2 from the germline V gene are MNHEY and SMNVEV (reference sequence). CDR3 size: 14 residues. In nucleotides, the CDR3 is TGTGCCAGCAGTCCCTCGAGGGGGGGCCACGAGCAGTACTTC. It yields the protein CASSPSRGGHEQYF.

This clone was observed a single time. This chain connects TRBV19 to TRBJ2-1; TRBD2 matches 14 bases. This CDR3 region has 16 residues. Germline lookup yields CDR1 LNHDA and CDR2 SQIVND (reference sequence). Germline trimming cut 5 bases from V and 12 bases from J; bases unmatched to any gene: 12. CDR3 loop: CASSETSGRALIGQFF. The CDR3 region has the DNA TGTGCCAGTAGTGAGACTAGCGGGAGGGCCCTCATTGGGCAGTTCTTC.

For this clone: This CDR3 is missing its conserved last phenylalanine or tryptophan, likely due to a read error. No DNA is shown, since the ends of the CDR3 on it are uncertain; the CDR3 is the one TCRdb lists. The rearrangement joins TRBV20-1 to TRBJ1-2; the table gives TRBD1 as D, unverified against the DNA. A total of 11 residues make up the CDR3, ends included. Germline CDR1 DFQATT, CDR2 SNEGSKA (reference sequence). CDR3: CSARSQGLAQL.